This T cell receptor beta chain appears in the sequencing data of a study of blood T cell repertoires in COVID-19. Study-wide background: Nucleic acid was either cDNA or gDNA, and it came from T cells, B-cell-depleted T cells, or PBMCs.

The table came from immunoSEQ multiplex PCR; TCRdb's copy has only in-frame clones and leaves some out. Of about 460,000 clones detected, less than 90% appear once; the ten largest clones hold under 9.5%. This CDR3 comprises 16 residues. The J segment lost 2 bases and the V segment lost 4 bases, leaving 12 bases of the junction unmatched. Germline assignment: CDR1 SGHRS and CDR2 YFSETQ. This clone appeared once. The source is a woman aged 55-75 years who had recovered from COVID-19. The rearrangement links TRBV5-1 to TRBJ2-7; 7 positions agree with TRBD1. Material for sequencing was PBMCs or T cells enriched from blood (not recorded which). CDR3 nucleotides: TGCGCCAGCAGCCCACCCCCGGGACAGCGTGCCTACGAGCAGTACTTC. Its protein is CASSPPPGQRAYEQYF.